This entry is about one T cell receptor beta chain. This sample was included in a study of blood T cell repertoires in COVID-19. As for the study in general: Specimens from acute and convalescent COVID-19 originated in the United States, Italy and Spain. The analysed material was cDNA or gDNA that came from T cells, B-cell-depleted T cells, or PBMCs.

The table came from immunoSEQ multiplex PCR; TCRdb's copy has only in-frame clones and leaves some out. Here the sample spans about 64,000 clones, approximately 86% being singletons. CDR1 and CDR2 (germline): DFQATT, SNEGSKA (reference sequence). CDR3 length: 14 amino acids. The V and J ends lost 3 bases and 6 bases respectively, with 17 bases between them. Sequenced: peripheral blood. The receptor was derived from a middle-aged man with acute or convalescent COVID-19. V is TRBV20-1 and J is TRBJ1-1; D not certain. CDR3 amino acids: CSASYLRGRPEAFF. CDR3 nucleotide sequence: TGCAGTGCTAGTTATCTGAGAGGGCGGCCTGAAGCTTTCTTT.